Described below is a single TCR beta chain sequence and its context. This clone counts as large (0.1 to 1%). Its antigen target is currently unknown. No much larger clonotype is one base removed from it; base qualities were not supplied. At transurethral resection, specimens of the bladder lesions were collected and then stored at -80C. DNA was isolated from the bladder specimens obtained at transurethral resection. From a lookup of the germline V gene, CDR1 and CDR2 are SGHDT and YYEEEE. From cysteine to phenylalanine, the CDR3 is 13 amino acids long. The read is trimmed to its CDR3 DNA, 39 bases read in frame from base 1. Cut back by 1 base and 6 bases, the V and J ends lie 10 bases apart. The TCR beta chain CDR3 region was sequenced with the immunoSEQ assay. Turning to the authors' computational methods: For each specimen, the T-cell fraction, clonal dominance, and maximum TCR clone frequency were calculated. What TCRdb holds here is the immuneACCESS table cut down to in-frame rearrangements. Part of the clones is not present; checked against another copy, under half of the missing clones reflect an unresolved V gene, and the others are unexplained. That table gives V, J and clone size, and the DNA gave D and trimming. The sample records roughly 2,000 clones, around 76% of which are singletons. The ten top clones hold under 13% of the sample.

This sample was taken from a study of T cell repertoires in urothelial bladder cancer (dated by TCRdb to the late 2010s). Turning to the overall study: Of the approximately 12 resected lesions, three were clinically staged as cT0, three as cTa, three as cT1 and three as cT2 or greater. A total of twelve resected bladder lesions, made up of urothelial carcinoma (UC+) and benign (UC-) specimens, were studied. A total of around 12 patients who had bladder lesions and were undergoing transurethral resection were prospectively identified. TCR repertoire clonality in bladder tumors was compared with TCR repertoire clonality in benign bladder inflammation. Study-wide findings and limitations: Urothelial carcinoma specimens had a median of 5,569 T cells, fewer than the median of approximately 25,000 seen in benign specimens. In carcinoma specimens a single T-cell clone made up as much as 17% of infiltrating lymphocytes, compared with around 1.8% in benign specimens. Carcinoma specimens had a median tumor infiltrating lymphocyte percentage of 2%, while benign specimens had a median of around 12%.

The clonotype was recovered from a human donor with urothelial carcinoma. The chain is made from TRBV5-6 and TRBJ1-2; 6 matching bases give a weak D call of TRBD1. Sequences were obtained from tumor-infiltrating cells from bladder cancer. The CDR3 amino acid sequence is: CASSLLRGNGYTF. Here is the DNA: TGTGCCAGCAGCTTGCTCAGGGGTAATGGCTACACCTTC.